Following are 17 T cell receptor beta chains from one sample sequenced in a study of blood T cell repertoires in COVID-19 (dated by TCRdb to the early 2020s). Library method: the immunoSEQ multiplex PCR assay. The table comes from immuneACCESS by way of TCRdb, which keeps in-frame sequences with V and J called. Part of the clones is missing from these tables; in studies checked, under half for an unresolved V gene and the rest for unknown reasons. The sample includes about 390,000 clones, with approximately 87% observed a single time. The ten largest clones represent about 10% of the sample. Sequenced sample: PBMCs or T cells enriched from blood (not recorded which). These receptors originate from a woman aged 45-65 years who had recovered from COVID-19.

The chain joins TRBV4-3 to TRBJ2-1; 11 bases agree with TRBD1. CDR3 length: 18 amino acids. Trimming removed 1 base from V and 7 bases from J; junction bases left unmatched: 12. The germline CDR1 and CDR2 sequences are LGHNA and YSLEER. CDR3 in amino acids: CASSQVFVIGTGGNEQFF. DNA for the CDR3: TGCGCCAGCAGCCAAGTATTCGTAATTGGGACAGGGGGAAATGAGCAGTTCTTC.

This chain connects TRBV12-3 or TRBV12-4 to TRBJ2-5; no clear D gene. V lost 3 bases and J lost 4, with 6 bases in between. This CDR3 is built from 12 residues. CDR3 sequence: CASSFYGETQYF. The CDR3 nucleotides are TGTGCCAGCAGTTTCTATGGAGAGACCCAGTACTTC.

This clone was picked up a small number of times. The rearrangement links TRBV5-1 to TRBJ1-2; D gene uncertain. The germline CDR1 and CDR2 sequences are SGHRS and YFSETQ. The CDR3 length is 15 residues. The V and J ends lost 4 bases and 0 bases respectively, with 13 bases between them. CDR3 in amino acids: CASSPGQNPNYGYTF. CDR3 in DNA: TGCGCCAGCAGCCCAGGCCAGAATCCTAACTATGGCTACACCTTC.

The chain recombines TRBV25-1 with TRBJ1-5, with 7 bases fitting TRBD1. Looked up from germline, CDR1 is MGHDK and CDR2 is SYGVNS. This CDR3 is 14 amino acids long. V shed 6 bases and J 4 bases; nucleotides not matched to a gene: 6. CDR3: CASRQTGENQPQHF. CDR3 DNA: TGTGCCAGCAGACAAACAGGGGAAAATCAGCCCCAGCATTTT.

The rearrangement uses TRBV5-5 and TRBJ1-3; no firm D call. The CDR3 contains 15 residues. Germline V gene sequence: CDR1 SGHKS, CDR2 YYEKEE (reference sequence). Trimming pared 0 bases from V and 2 bases from J, leaving 9 bases between. The CDR3 DNA reads as TGTGCCAGCAGCTTGGCTTCCGGTGCTGGAAACACCATATATTTT. It specifies CASSLASGAGNTIYF.

This chain links TRBV2 with TRBJ2-5; 7 bases fit TRBD2. The CDR3 contains 13 residues. The germline V gene encodes CDR1 SNHLY and CDR2 FYNNEI. V was pared by 8 bases and J by 1 base, with 4 bases of the junction left unmatched. The chain's CDR3 is CASHGGGQETQYF. The CDR3, as DNA: TGTGCCAGCCACGGCGGGGGCCAAGAGACCCAGTACTTC. Based on the CDR3 plus reference TRBV2 and TRBJ2-5, the full variable domain is EPEVTQTPSHQVTQMGQEVILRCVPISNHLYFYWYRQILGQKVEFLVSFYNNEISEKSEIFDDQFSVERPDGSNFTLKIRSTKLEDSAMYFCASHGGGQETQYFGPGTRLLVL.

The chain joins TRBV5-6 to TRBJ1-1; 7 bases map to TRBD1. The CDR3 consists of 13 residues. Germline V lookup: CDR1 SGHDT, CDR2 YYEEEE. After removal of 4 bases from V and 3 bases from J, the junction contained 3 bases not matched to a gene. This CDR3 reads CASSQDRDTEAFF. The CDR3, as DNA: TGTGCCAGCAGCCAAGACAGGGACACTGAAGCTTTCTTT.

The chain joins TRBV9 to TRBJ2-7; D is unclear. Germline CDR1 is SGDLS and CDR2 is YYNGEE. The CDR3 totals 12 residues. V was pared by 5 bases and J by 0 bases, with 6 bases between. The chain's CDR3 is CASSGPSYEQYF. The CDR3, as DNA: TGTGCCAGCAGTGGGCCCTCCTACGAGCAGTACTTC.

The rearrangement uses TRBV19 and TRBJ1-3; 8 positions agree with TRBD1. The germline V gene has CDR1 LNHDA and CDR2 SQIVND (reference sequence). The CDR3 runs 15 residues. V shed 7 bases and J 3 bases; nucleotides not matched to a gene: 8. The chain's CDR3 is CASTSRGPSGNTIYF. The DNA of the CDR3 is TGTGCCAGTACTTCCAGGGGGCCTAGTGGAAACACCATATATTTT.

The chain carries TRBV28 and TRBJ1-1; 7 bases line up with TRBD1. Per germline, CDR1 MDHEN and CDR2 SYDVKM. This CDR3 comprises 14 residues. Germline trimming cut 7 bases from V and 7 bases from J; bases unmatched to any gene: 12. The CDR3 DNA reads TGTGCCAGCAACCCGGGACAGACCCAAAGTGAAGCTTTCTTT. This gives the protein CASNPGQTQSEAFF.

CDR3 amino acids: CASSWTGTEGNTIYF. As DNA, the CDR3 is TGCGCCAGCAGCTGGACCGGGACAGAGGGAAACACCATATATTTT. The gene calls are TRBV5-1 and TRBJ1-3, with 7 nucleotides matching TRBD1. With V trimmed by 3 bases and J by 4 bases, 7 bases remained unmatched. Germline-derived CDR1 and CDR2 are SGHRS and YFSETQ. There are 15 residues in the CDR3.

This chain uses TRBV10-3 with TRBJ1-2; TRBD1 matches 7 bases. Germline loops: CDR1 ENHRY, CDR2 SYGVKD. The V and J ends lost 3 bases and 8 bases, in that order; junction bases with no gene match: 3. The CDR3 spans 12 residues. The CDR3 bases are TGTGCCATCAGTGAAGGGACAGCCGGCTACACCTTC. Amino acids: CAISEGTAGYTF.

The chain is built from TRBV6-1 and TRBJ2-1, with unresolved D. In germline, CDR1 is MNHNS, CDR2 SASEGT. The CDR3 runs to 17 residues. The V end was cut by 1 base, the J end by 4 bases, with 17 bases between. The CDR3 DNA sequence: TGTGCCAGCAGTGAAGAGCTTCCGACAAGGATTTACAATGAGCAGTTCTTC. Translating gives CASSEELPTRIYNEQFF.

This chain joins TRBV10-3 and TRBJ1-6, with no clear D. Trimming pared 4 bases from V and 7 bases from J, leaving 11 bases between. Germline-derived CDR1 and CDR2 are ENHRY and SYGVKD. The CDR3 consists of 14 residues. CDR3 residues: CAISAREPNSPLHF. DNA for the CDR3: TGTGCCATCAGTGCTCGGGAACCAAATTCACCCCTCCACTTT.

The V call is TRBV2, the J call TRBJ1-2; TRBD1 is a possible D gene (5 bases). CDR1 and CDR2 (germline): SNHLY, FYNNEI. V lost 3 bases to trimming and J lost 4 bases, with 15 bases between them. The CDR3 extends over 15 amino acids. The CDR3 region has the DNA TGTGCCAGCAGTGAGCAAGGGCAGGGCGTCTATGGCTACACCTTC. The encoded protein is CASSEQGQGVYGYTF.

The CDR3 loop is CASSLPTYEQYF. In DNA, the CDR3 is TGTGCCAGCAGTCTACCAACCTACGAGCAGTACTTC. The rearrangement uses TRBV12-3 or TRBV12-4 and TRBJ2-7; D remains unclear. CDR3 length: 12 residues. V was clipped by 5 bases and J by 2 bases, with 7 bases between them.

The chain uses TRBV3-1 (or the pseudogene TRBV3-2) and TRBJ1-1; D possibly corresponds to TRBD1 (6 bases). Germline CDR1 and CDR2: LGHDT and YNNKEL (reference sequence). Trimming removed 4 bases from V and 1 base from J, with 13 bases in between. The CDR3 loop spans 15 amino acids. CDR3: CASSREGVWNTEAFF. In DNA form, the CDR3 reads TGTGCCAGCAGCCGCGAGGGGGTTTGGAACACTGAAGCTTTCTTT.